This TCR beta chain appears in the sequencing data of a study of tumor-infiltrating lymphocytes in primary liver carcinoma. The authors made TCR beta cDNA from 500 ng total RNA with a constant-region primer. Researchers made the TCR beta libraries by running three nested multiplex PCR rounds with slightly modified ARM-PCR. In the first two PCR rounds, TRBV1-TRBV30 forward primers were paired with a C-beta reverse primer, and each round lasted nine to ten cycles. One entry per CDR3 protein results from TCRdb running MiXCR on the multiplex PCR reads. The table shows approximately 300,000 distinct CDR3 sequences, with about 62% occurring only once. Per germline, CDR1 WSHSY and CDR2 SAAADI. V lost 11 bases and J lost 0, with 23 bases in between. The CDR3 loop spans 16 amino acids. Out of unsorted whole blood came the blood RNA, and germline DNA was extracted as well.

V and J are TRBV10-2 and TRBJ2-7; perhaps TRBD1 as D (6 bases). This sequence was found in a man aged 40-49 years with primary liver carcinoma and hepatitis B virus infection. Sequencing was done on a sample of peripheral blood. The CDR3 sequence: CAGDGTNFSSSYEQYF. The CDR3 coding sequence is TGCGCCGGAGACGGGACAAACTTCTCTAGCTCCTACGAGCAGTACTTC.